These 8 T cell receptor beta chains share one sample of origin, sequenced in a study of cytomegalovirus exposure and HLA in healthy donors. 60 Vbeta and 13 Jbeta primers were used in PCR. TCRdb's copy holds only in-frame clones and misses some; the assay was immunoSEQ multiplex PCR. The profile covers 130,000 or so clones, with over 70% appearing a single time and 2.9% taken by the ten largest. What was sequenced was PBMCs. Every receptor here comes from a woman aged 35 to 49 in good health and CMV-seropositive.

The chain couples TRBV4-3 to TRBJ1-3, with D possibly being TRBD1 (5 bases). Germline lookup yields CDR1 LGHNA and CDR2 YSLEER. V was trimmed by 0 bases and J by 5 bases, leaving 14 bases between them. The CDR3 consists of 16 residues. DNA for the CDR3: TGCGCCAGCAGCCAAGATCTGGAGGGGCCAAGAAACACCATATATTTT. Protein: CASSQDLEGPRNTIYF.

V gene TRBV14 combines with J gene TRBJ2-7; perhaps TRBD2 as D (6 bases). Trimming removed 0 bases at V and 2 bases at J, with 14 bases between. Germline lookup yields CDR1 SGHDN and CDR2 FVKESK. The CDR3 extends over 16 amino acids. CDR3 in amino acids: CASSQEGRSVAYEQYF. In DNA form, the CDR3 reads TGTGCCAGCAGCCAAGAAGGGAGGTCAGTCGCCTACGAGCAGTACTTC.

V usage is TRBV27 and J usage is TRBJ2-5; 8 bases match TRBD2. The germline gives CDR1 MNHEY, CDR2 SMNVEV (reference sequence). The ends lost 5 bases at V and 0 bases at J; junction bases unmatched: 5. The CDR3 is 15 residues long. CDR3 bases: TGTGCCAGCAGTCCTCTACTAGCGGACCAAGAGACCCAGTACTTC. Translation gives CASSPLLADQETQYF.

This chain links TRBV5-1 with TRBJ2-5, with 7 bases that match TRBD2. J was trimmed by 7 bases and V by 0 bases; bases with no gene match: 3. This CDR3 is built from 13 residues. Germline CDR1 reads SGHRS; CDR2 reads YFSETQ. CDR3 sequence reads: CASSLVGEGTQYF. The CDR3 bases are TGCGCCAGCAGCTTGGTTGGGGAGGGGACCCAGTACTTC.

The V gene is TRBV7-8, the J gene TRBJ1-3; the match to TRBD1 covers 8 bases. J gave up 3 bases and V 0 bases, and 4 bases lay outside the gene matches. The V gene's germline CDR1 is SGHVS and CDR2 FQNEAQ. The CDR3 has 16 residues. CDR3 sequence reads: CASSLAQGAVGNTIYF. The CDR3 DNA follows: TGTGCCAGCAGCTTAGCTCAGGGGGCAGTTGGAAACACCATATATTTT.

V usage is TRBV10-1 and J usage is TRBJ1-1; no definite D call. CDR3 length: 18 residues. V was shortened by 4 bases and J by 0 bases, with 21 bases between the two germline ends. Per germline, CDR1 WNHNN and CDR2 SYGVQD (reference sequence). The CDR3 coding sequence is TGCGCCAGCAGTGTTTGGGCCTCCTACGGCCGCATGAACACTGAAGCTTTCTTT. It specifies CASSVWASYGRMNTEAFF.

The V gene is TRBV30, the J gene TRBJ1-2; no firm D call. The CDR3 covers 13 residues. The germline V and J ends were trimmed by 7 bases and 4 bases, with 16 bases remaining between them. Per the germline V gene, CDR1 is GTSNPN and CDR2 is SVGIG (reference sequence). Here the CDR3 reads CALEAGKFYGYTF. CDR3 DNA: TGTGCCTTAGAGGCCGGGAAATTCTATGGCTACACCTTC.

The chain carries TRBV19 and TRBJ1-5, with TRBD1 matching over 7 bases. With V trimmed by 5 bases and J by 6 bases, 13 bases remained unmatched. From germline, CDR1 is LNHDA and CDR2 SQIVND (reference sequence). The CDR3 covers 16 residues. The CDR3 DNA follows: TGTGCCAGTAGTGTAAAAGACAGGGTAGGGCGTCAGCCCCAGCATTTT. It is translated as CASSVKDRVGRQPQHF.